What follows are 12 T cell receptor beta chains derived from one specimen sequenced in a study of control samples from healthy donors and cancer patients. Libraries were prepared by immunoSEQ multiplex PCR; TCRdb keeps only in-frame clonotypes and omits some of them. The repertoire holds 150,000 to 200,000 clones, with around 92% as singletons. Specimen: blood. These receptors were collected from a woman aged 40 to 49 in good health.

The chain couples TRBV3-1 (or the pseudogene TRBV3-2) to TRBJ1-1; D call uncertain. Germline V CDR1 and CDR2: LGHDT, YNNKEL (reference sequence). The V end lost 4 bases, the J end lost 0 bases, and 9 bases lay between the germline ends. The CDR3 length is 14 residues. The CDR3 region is CASSPHNMNTEAFF. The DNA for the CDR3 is TGTGCCAGCAGCCCGCACAACATGAACACTGAAGCTTTCTTT.

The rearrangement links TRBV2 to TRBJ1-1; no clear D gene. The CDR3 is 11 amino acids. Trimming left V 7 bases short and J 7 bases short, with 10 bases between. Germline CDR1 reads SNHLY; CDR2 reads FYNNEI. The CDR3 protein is CASMGGLEAFF. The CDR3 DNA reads TGTGCCAGCATGGGAGGCCTTGAAGCTTTCTTT.

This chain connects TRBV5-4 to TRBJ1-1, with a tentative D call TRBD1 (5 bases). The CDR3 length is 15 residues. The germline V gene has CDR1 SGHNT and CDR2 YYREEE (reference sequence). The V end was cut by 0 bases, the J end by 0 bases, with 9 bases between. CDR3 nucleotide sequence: TGTGCCAGCAGCTTGGCGGGGGGAATGAACACTGAAGCTTTCTTT. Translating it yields CASSLAGGMNTEAFF.

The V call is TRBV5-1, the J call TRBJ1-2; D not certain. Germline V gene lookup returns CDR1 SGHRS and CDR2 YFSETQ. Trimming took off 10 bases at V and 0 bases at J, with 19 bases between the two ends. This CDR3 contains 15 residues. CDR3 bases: TGCGCCCGCCACTACCGGAGCCCGTCTAACTATGGCTACACCTTC. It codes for CARHYRSPSNYGYTF.

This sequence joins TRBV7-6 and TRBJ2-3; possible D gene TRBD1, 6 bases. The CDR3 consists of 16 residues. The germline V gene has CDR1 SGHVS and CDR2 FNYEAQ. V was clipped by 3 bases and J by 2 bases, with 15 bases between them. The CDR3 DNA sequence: TGTGCCAGCAGCTTGGAGCCGGCAGGGGACACAGATACGCAGTATTTT. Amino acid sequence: CASSLEPAGDTDTQYF.

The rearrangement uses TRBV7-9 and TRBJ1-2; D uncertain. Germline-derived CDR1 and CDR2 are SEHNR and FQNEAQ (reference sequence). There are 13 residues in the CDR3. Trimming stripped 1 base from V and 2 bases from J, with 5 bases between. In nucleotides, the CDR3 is TGTGCCAGCAGCTTAGGGGCCAACTATGGCTACACCTTC. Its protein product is CASSLGANYGYTF.

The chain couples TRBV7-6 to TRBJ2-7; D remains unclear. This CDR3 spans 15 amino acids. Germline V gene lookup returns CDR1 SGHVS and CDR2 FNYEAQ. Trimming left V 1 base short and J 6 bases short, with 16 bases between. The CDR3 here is CASSLVAESFSEQYF. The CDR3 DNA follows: TGTGCCAGCAGCTTAGTTGCAGAGTCTTTTTCCGAGCAGTACTTC.

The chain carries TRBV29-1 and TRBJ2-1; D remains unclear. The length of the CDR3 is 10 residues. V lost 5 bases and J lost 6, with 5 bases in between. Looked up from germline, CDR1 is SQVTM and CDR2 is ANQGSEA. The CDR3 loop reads CSVFSNEQFF. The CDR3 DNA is TGCAGCGTTTTTAGCAATGAGCAGTTCTTC.

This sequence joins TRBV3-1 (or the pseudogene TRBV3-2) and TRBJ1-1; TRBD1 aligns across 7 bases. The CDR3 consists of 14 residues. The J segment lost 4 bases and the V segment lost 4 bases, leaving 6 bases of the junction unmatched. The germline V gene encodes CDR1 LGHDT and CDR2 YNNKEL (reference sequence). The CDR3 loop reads CASSRGAGGTEAFF. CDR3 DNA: TGTGCCAGCAGCCGAGGGGCAGGGGGCACTGAAGCTTTCTTT.

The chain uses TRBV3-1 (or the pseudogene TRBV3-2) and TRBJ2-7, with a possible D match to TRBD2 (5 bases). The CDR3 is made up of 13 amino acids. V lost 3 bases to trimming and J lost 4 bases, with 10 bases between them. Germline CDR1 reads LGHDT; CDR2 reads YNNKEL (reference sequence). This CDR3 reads CASSQGRTYEQYF. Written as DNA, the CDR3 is TGTGCCAGCAGCCAGGGCAGGACTTACGAGCAGTACTTC.

DNA for the CDR3: TGTGCCAGCAGTACCACAGGGGGCGGAACAGATACGCAGTATTTT. This sequence encodes CASSTTGGGTDTQYF. J is TRBJ2-3 and V is TRBV6-5, with TRBD1 matching 9 bases. The CDR3 consists of 15 residues. The V and J ends lost 5 bases and 3 bases, in that order; junction bases with no gene match: 6. The germline V gene has CDR1 MNHEY and CDR2 SVGAGI.

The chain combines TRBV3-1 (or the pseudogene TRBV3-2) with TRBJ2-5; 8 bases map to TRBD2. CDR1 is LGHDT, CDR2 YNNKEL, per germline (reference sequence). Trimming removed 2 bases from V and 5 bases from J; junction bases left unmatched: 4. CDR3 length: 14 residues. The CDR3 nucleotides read TGTGCCAGCAGCCAACGCGGGGGGCCGGAGACCCAGTACTTC. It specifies CASSQRGGPETQYF.